These T cell receptor beta chains were read from a single sample in a study of blood T cell repertoires in COVID-19. Sequenced by immunoSEQ multiplex PCR; TCRdb stores in-frame clones only, minus some. The sample consists of approximately 300,000 clones, 83% of them appearing once. The sample was peripheral blood. These receptors all come from a woman in her forties or fifties with acute or convalescent COVID-19. Both conserved end residues are part of each CDR3. Each record gives: clone size, D gene, J gene, V gene, CDR3 DNA, CDR3 protein. A D gene is named only where the DNA matches it firmly. A clone size is listed for some rows: how often the clone was seen (once, few, many), or a class if it is expanded.

abundance: -
d_gene: TRBD1
j_gene: TRBJ1-1
v_gene: TRBV28
CDR3nt: TGTGCCAGCAGTCTCCCGGACAGGGTAGGGTCTTTCTTT
CDR3aa: CASSLPDRVGSFF

abundance: -
d_gene: TRBD1
j_gene: TRBJ1-1
v_gene: TRBV4-1
CDR3nt: TGCGCCAGCAGCCTGGGACAGGGATTGGCCACTGAAGCTTTCTTT
CDR3aa: CASSLGQGLATEAFF

abundance: -
d_gene: -
j_gene: TRBJ1-2
v_gene: TRBV28
CDR3nt: TGTGCCAGCACCCCACCCGGAAACAGGAATGGCTACACCTTC
CDR3aa: CASTPPGNRNGYTF

abundance: -
d_gene: -
j_gene: TRBJ1-1
v_gene: TRBV2
CDR3nt: TGTGCCAGCAGTGAAGGCAGGGGCCGGACTGAAGCTTTCTTT
CDR3aa: CASSEGRGRTEAFF

abundance: once
d_gene: TRBD1
j_gene: TRBJ2-2
v_gene: TRBV7-3
CDR3nt: TGTGCCAGCAGCTTACAGGGGGCCGGCGGGGAGCTGTTTTTT
CDR3aa: CASSLQGAGGELFF

abundance: -
d_gene: TRBD1
j_gene: TRBJ1-2
v_gene: TRBV4-2
CDR3nt: TGTGCCAGCAGCCAAGATTGGGACAGGGGTGGCTACACCTTC
CDR3aa: CASSQDWDRGGYTF

abundance: -
d_gene: -
j_gene: TRBJ2-2
v_gene: TRBV5-6
CDR3nt: TGTGCCAGCAGTGGCCTAGGAGGCACCGGGGAGCTGTTTTTT
CDR3aa: CASSGLGGTGELFF

abundance: -
d_gene: -
j_gene: TRBJ2-2
v_gene: TRBV5-1
CDR3nt: TGCGCCAGCAGCTTGGAAGGGGTTGGGACCGGGGAGCTGTTTTTT
CDR3aa: CASSLEGVGTGELFF

abundance: few
d_gene: -
j_gene: TRBJ1-2
v_gene: TRBV30
CDR3nt: TGTGCCTGGAGTTGGACAGAAACTAACTATGGCTACACCTTC
CDR3aa: CAWSWTETNYGYTF

abundance: -
d_gene: TRBD1
j_gene: TRBJ1-2
v_gene: TRBV12-3/TRBV12-4
CDR3nt: TGTGCCAGCAGTCCCGGGACAGACTATGGCTACACCTTC
CDR3aa: CASSPGTDYGYTF

abundance: -
d_gene: -
j_gene: TRBJ2-3
v_gene: TRBV9
CDR3nt: TGTGCCAGCAGCGGGGGCCCGGAGGGTACGCAGTATTTT
CDR3aa: CASSGGPEGTQYF

abundance: -
d_gene: TRBD2
j_gene: TRBJ2-5
v_gene: TRBV4-1
CDR3nt: TGCGCCAGCAGCCAAGATGAGGGTAGCGGGACCTACCAAGAGACCCAGTACTTC
CDR3aa: CASSQDEGSGTYQETQYF

abundance: -
d_gene: TRBD1
j_gene: TRBJ1-2
v_gene: TRBV28
CDR3nt: TGTGCCAGCAGTTTAGGGACAGGGTCGATTACTAACTATGGCTACACCTTC
CDR3aa: CASSLGTGSITNYGYTF

abundance: -
d_gene: TRBD1
j_gene: TRBJ1-3
v_gene: TRBV18
CDR3nt: TGTGCCAGCTCACGCGGGACAGGGGACTCTGGAAACACCATATATTTT
CDR3aa: CASSRGTGDSGNTIYF

abundance: -
d_gene: -
j_gene: TRBJ2-2
v_gene: TRBV24-1
CDR3nt: TGTGCCACCAGTCCTACTGGACAGATAAACACCGGGGAGCTGTTTTTT
CDR3aa: CATSPTGQINTGELFF

abundance: -
d_gene: -
j_gene: TRBJ2-7
v_gene: TRBV7-9
CDR3nt: TGTGCCAGCAGCCTTCAACAGTTTTACGAGCAGTACTTC
CDR3aa: CASSLQQFYEQYF

abundance: -
d_gene: TRBD2
j_gene: TRBJ2-1
v_gene: TRBV20-1
CDR3nt: TGCAGTGCTAGTAGCCCTAGCGGGGGGCGATACAATGAGCAGTTCTTC
CDR3aa: CSASSPSGGRYNEQFF

abundance: -
d_gene: TRBD2
j_gene: TRBJ2-3
v_gene: TRBV6-5
CDR3nt: TGTGCCAGCCGGCTAGCGGACACAGATACGCAGTATTTT
CDR3aa: CASRLADTDTQYF

abundance: -
d_gene: -
j_gene: TRBJ2-4
v_gene: TRBV2
CDR3nt: TGTGCCAGCCAAGGGGGGGGAAACATTCAGTACTTC
CDR3aa: CASQGGGNIQYF

abundance: once
d_gene: -
j_gene: TRBJ1-2
v_gene: TRBV12-3/TRBV12-4
CDR3nt: TGTGCCAGCAGTCCGGACAGAATCTATGGCTACACCTTC
CDR3aa: CASSPDRIYGYTF

abundance: -
d_gene: -
j_gene: TRBJ2-3
v_gene: TRBV18
CDR3nt: TGTGCCAGCTCTGAGTTCAGGGTGGATACGCAGTATTTT
CDR3aa: CASSEFRVDTQYF

abundance: -
d_gene: -
j_gene: TRBJ1-4
v_gene: TRBV5-4
CDR3nt: TGTGCCAGCAGCTTCGACATAAATGAAAAACTGTTTTTT
CDR3aa: CASSFDINEKLFF

abundance: once
d_gene: TRBD1
j_gene: TRBJ1-2
v_gene: TRBV6-5
CDR3nt: TGTGCCAGCAGTAGAAGGGGGCAGGGCTATGGCTACACCTTC
CDR3aa: CASSRRGQGYGYTF

abundance: -
d_gene: -
j_gene: TRBJ2-5
v_gene: TRBV7-2
CDR3nt: TGTGCCAGCAGCCCTCAAGAGACCCAGTACTTC
CDR3aa: CASSPQETQYF

abundance: -
d_gene: -
j_gene: TRBJ2-3
v_gene: TRBV5-5
CDR3nt: TGTGCCAGCAGCCGACAGGCGATACTCACAGATACGCAGTATTTT
CDR3aa: CASSRQAILTDTQYF

abundance: -
d_gene: TRBD2
j_gene: TRBJ2-1
v_gene: TRBV18
CDR3nt: TGTGCCAGCTCACCGACTAGCGGCAGAAATGAGCAGTTCTTC
CDR3aa: CASSPTSGRNEQFF

abundance: -
d_gene: TRBD1
j_gene: TRBJ1-2
v_gene: TRBV29-1
CDR3nt: TGCAGCGCCGACAGGGGAGACTATGGCTACACCTTC
CDR3aa: CSADRGDYGYTF

abundance: -
d_gene: -
j_gene: TRBJ1-2
v_gene: TRBV6-4
CDR3nt: TGTGCCAGCAGTGACTCGGCCCGCACCAATAACTATGGCTACACCTTC
CDR3aa: CASSDSARTNNYGYTF

abundance: -
d_gene: TRBD2
j_gene: TRBJ2-3
v_gene: TRBV25-1
CDR3nt: TGTGCCAGCAGTTCAGGAGCGGGGGCCCAGGGTACGCAGTATTTT
CDR3aa: CASSSGAGAQGTQYF

abundance: -
d_gene: TRBD2
j_gene: TRBJ2-3
v_gene: TRBV7-2
CDR3nt: TGTGCCAGCAGCCCCGAGCGGGAGAGGGCGCAGTATTTT
CDR3aa: CASSPERERAQYF

abundance: -
d_gene: TRBD1
j_gene: TRBJ1-2
v_gene: TRBV30
CDR3nt: TGTGCCTGGAGCCATCAGGGGGCGGGGGGCTACACCTTC
CDR3aa: CAWSHQGAGGYTF